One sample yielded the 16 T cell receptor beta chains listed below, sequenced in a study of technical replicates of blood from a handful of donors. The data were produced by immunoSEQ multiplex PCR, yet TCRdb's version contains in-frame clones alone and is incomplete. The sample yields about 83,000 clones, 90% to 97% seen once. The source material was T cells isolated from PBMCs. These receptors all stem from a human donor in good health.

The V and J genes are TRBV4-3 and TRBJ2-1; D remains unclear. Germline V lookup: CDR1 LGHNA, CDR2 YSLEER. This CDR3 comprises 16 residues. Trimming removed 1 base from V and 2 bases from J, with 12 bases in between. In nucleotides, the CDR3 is TGCGCCAGCAGCCAAGTTAGAGTACTTACCTACAATGAGCAGTTCTTC. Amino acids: CASSQVRVLTYNEQFF.

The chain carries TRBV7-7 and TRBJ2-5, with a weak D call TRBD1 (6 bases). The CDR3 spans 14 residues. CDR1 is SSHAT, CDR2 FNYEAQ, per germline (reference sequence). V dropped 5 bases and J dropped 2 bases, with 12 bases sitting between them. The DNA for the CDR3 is TGTGCCAGCAGCCGAGGACAGATACAAGAGACCCAGTACTTC. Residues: CASSRGQIQETQYF.

This CDR3 reads CASSVKGLYNEQFF. CDR3 coding DNA: TGTGCCAGCAGTGTCAAAGGACTCTACAATGAGCAGTTCTTC. This chain joins TRBV2 and TRBJ2-1; a weak D match, TRBD2 (5 bases). This CDR3 is built from 14 residues. Germline CDR1 is SNHLY and CDR2 is FYNNEI. Deletions cut 4 bases from V and 3 bases from J, with 10 bases between.

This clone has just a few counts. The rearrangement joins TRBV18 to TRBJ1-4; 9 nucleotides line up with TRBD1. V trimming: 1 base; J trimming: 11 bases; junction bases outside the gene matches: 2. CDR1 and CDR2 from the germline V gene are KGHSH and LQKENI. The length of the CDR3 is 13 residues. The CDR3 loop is CASSPRDREKLFF. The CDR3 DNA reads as TGTGCCAGCTCACCACGGGACAGGGAGAAACTGTTTTTT.

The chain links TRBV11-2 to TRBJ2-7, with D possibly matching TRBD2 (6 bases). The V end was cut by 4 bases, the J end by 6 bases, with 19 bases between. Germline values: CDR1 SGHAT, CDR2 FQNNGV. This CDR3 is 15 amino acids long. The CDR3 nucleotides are TGTGCCAGCAGCTCCGTTCGGGGGAGAACGGGCGAGCAGTACTTC. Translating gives CASSSVRGRTGEQYF.

CDR3 loop: CASSPPGLAGSEQFF. The CDR3 coding sequence is TGTGCCAGCTCACCACCGGGACTAGCGGGCAGTGAGCAGTTCTTC. The rearrangement uses TRBV18 and TRBJ2-1, with 12 bases that match TRBD2. This CDR3 has 15 residues. Germline-derived CDR1 and CDR2 are KGHSH and LQKENI. V was pared by 0 bases and J by 9 bases, with 3 bases of the junction left unmatched.

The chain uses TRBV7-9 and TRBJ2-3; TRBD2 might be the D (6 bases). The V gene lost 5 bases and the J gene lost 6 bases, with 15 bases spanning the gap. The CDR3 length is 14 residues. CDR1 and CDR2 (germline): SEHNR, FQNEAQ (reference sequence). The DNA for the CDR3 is TGTGCCAGCAGCCCCCTTGAGGACTACGATACGCAGTATTTT. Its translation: CASSPLEDYDTQYF.

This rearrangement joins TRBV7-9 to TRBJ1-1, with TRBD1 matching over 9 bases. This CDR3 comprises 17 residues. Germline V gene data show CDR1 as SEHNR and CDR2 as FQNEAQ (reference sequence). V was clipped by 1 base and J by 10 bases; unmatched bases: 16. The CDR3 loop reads CASSLEGFGGQGVSAFF. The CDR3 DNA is TGTGCCAGCAGCTTAGAGGGATTTGGGGGACAGGGAGTATCAGCTTTCTTT.

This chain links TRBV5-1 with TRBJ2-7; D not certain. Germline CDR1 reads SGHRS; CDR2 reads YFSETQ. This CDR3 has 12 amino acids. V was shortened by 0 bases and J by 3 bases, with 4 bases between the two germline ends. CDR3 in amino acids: CASSLDNYEQYF. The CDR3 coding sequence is TGCGCCAGCAGCTTGGACAACTACGAGCAGTACTTC.

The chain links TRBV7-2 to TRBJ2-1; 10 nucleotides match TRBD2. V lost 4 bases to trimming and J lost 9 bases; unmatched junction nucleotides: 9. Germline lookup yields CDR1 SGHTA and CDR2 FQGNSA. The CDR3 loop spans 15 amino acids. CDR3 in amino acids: CASSYSGLAEVEQFF. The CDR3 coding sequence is TGTGCCAGCAGCTACTCCGGACTAGCGGAGGTTGAGCAGTTCTTC.

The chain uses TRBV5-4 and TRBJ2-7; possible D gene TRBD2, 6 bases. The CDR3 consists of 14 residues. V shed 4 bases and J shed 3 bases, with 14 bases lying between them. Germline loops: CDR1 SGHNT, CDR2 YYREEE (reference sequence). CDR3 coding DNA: TGTGCCAGCAGCCCCGGGACTGGGGTCTACGAGCAGTACTTC. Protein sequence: CASSPGTGVYEQYF.

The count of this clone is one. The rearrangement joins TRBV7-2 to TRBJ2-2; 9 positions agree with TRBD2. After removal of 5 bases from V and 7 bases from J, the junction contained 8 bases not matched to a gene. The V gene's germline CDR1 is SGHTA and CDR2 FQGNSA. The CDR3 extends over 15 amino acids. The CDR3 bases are TGTGCCAGCAGCCTTCTTAGCGGGAGTGGCGGGGAGCTGTTTTTT. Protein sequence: CASSLLSGSGGELFF.

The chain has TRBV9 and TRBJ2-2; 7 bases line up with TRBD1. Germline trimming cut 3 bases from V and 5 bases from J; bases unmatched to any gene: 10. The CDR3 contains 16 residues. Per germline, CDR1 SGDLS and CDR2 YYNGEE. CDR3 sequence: CASSAPGTEGTGELFF. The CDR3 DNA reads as TGTGCCAGCAGCGCTCCCGGGACAGAGGGGACCGGGGAGCTGTTTTTT. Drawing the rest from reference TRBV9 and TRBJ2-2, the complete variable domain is DSGVTQTPKHLITATGQRVTLRCSPRSGDLSVYWYQQSLDQGLQFLIQYYNGEERAKGNILERFSAQQFPDLHSELNLSSLELGDSALYFCASSAPGTEGTGELFFGEGSRLTVL.

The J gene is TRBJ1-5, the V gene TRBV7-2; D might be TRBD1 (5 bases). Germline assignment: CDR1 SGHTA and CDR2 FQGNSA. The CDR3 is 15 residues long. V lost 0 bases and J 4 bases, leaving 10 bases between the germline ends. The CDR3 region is CASSLAEGHNQPQHF. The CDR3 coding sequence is TGTGCCAGCAGCTTAGCGGAGGGGCATAATCAGCCCCAGCATTTT.

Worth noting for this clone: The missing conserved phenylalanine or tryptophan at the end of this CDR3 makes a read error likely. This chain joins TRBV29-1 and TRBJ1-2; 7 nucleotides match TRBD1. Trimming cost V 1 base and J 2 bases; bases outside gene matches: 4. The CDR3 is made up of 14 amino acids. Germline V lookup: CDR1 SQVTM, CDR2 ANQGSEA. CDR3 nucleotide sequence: TGCAGCGTTGAAGGAAGGGGGCGCAACTATGGCTACACCCTC. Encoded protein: CSVEGRGRNYGYTL.

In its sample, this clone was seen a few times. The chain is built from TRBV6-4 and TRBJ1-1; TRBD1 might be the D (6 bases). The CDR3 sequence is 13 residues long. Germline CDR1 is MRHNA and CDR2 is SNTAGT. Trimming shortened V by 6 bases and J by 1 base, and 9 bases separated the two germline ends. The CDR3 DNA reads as TGTGCCAGCAGCTGGACAGAGAACACTGAAGCTTTCTTT. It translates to CASSWTENTEAFF.